This T cell receptor (beta chain) stems from a study of cytomegalovirus exposure and HLA in healthy donors. Whole-study results and caveats: Specificity for CMV antigens was confirmed in vitro for a few of the CMV-associated chains. The study found most TCR sequences rare, yet found some public TCRs in many donors.

Germline V gives CDR1 MDHEN, CDR2 SYDVKM. The CDR3 totals 13 residues. V dropped 6 bases and J dropped 4 bases, with 10 bases sitting between them. A remark on this clone: Antigen: not known.

Generated by immunoSEQ multiplex PCR, the TCRdb table keeps only in-frame clones and is missing some. The data show approximately 150,000 clones, roughly nine tenths seen once. The J gene is TRBJ1-5, the V gene TRBV28, with unresolved D. The source is a man aged 18 to 30 in good health and CMV-seropositive. What was sequenced was PBMCs. CDR3 loop: CASRGTVNQPQHF. In nucleotides, the CDR3 is TGTGCCAGCAGGGGCACAGTAAATCAGCCCCAGCATTTT.